A single T cell receptor (beta chain) is shown here with its context. Its antigen is still unknown. Sequencing was performed with immunoSEQ multiplex PCR; in TCRdb, only in-frame clones are kept and a portion is missing. This sample carries roughly 150,000 clones, approximately 77% of them seen once, and the ten largest clones take roughly 2%. This sample was included in a study of cytotoxic CD8 clonotypes in ibrutinib-treated CLL. Background on the study: It was after a median about 12 months of treatment, range 6 to 36, that response samples were taken. Study-level results: Sustained-remission and progressing patients' sampling times differed.

From germline, CDR1 is MNHEY and CDR2 SMNVEV (reference sequence). This CDR3 has 14 residues. The V end lost 2 bases, the J end lost 7 bases, and 12 bases lay between the germline ends. This chain links TRBV27 with TRBJ1-5, with D possibly TRBD1 on 5 matching bases. The specimen was PBMCs, collected after 12 months of ibrutinib treatment. The clonotype originates from a human donor with chronic lymphocytic leukemia. CDR3 DNA sequence: TGTGCCAGCAGTTTAGGGTTCACAGGACAGCCCCAGCATTTT. This sequence encodes CASSLGFTGQPQHF.